The 23 T cell receptor beta chains listed next were all sequenced from one sample in a study of control samples from healthy donors and cancer patients (dated by TCRdb to about 2020). Libraries were built with the immunoSEQ multiplex PCR assay. TCRdb's version of the immuneACCESS table is confined to in-frame rearrangements and falls short of the full clone set. An unresolved V gene accounts for under half of the shortfall where checked; the remainder is of unknown origin. This sample lists tens of thousands of clones; roughly 80% were detected once. Of the sample, roughly 18% falls within the top ten clones. The sequencing sample was made of blood. Receptor source: a man younger than 45 in good health.

This clone was seen a handful of times. This rearrangement joins TRBV6-4 to TRBJ2-3; 7 bases agree with TRBD1. The CDR3 length is 14 residues. The V gene end was trimmed by 6 bases and the J gene end by 4 bases; junction bases not matched to a gene: 7. CDR1 and CDR2 (germline): MRHNA, SNTAGT. The CDR3 loop is CASSDREGSDTQYF. CDR3 coding DNA: TGTGCCAGCAGCGACAGGGAAGGGTCAGATACGCAGTATTTT.

The chain combines TRBV10-3 with TRBJ1-3, with D uncertain. Germline CDR1 and CDR2: ENHRY and SYGVKD. The V end was cut by 4 bases, the J end by 3 bases, with 10 bases between. The CDR3 sequence is 14 residues long. CDR3 in amino acids: CAISGSEVGNTIYF. The DNA for the CDR3 is TGTGCCATCAGTGGCTCCGAAGTTGGAAACACCATATATTTT.

The V call is TRBV5-6, the J call TRBJ1-2; tentatively, D is TRBD1 (5 bases). CDR3 size: 16 residues. Germline CDR1 SGHDT, CDR2 YYEEEE. V was cut by 4 bases and J by 6 bases, with 22 bases left in between. Written as DNA, the CDR3 is TGTGCCAGCAGCCCACTTGTGGCCTTGGGGCAGCATGGCTACACCTTC. Its translation is CASSPLVALGQHGYTF.

The genes are TRBV15 and TRBJ1-2, with D maybe TRBD1 (5 bases). The V gene's germline CDR1 is LNHNV and CDR2 YYDKDF (reference sequence). The CDR3 is 14 amino acids. Deletions cut 0 bases from V and 8 bases from J, with 13 bases between. The CDR3 DNA reads TGTGCCACCAGCAGAGATTGGCAGGGTGGCGGCTACACCTTC. Protein sequence: CATSRDWQGGGYTF.

A few counts support this clone. This chain links TRBV6-5 with TRBJ2-6; D is unclear. The CDR3 has 14 residues. Germline V CDR1 and CDR2: MNHEY, SVGAGI. With 10 bases removed from V and 4 bases from J, the gap between germline ends came to 14 bases. The CDR3, as DNA: TGTGCCACTATTTCAACGGAGGGGGCCAACGTCCTGACTTTC. Protein product: CATISTEGANVLTF.

This chain links TRBV14 with TRBJ1-5; unclear D gene. Trimming took 8 bases from V and 7 from J, leaving 6 bases between them. This CDR3 has 10 residues. Germline V CDR1 and CDR2: SGHDN, FVKESK. This CDR3 is CASGGQPQHF. CDR3 nucleotides: TGTGCCAGCGGAGGGCAGCCCCAGCATTTT. The full variable domain, with the rest looked up from reference TRBV14 and TRBJ1-5, is EAGVTQFPSHSVIEKGQTVTLRCDPISGHDNLYWYRRVMGKEIKFLLHFVKESKQDESGMPNNRFLAERTGGTYSTLKVQPAELEDSGVYFCASGGQPQHFGDGTRLSIL.

The V and J genes are TRBV20-1 and TRBJ2-1; D may match TRBD1 or TRBD2 (5 bases each). Trimming left V 3 bases short and J 9 bases short, with 15 bases between. The length of the CDR3 is 13 residues. Germline assignment: CDR1 DFQATT and CDR2 SNEGSKA (reference sequence). CDR3 in amino acids: CSASSPWDGEQFF. DNA for the CDR3: TGCAGTGCTAGTTCCCCATGGGACGGTGAGCAGTTCTTC.

The rearrangement uses TRBV5-1 and TRBJ2-2; TRBD1 agrees at 10 bases. CDR1 and CDR2 from the germline V gene are SGHRS and YFSETQ. The CDR3 has 17 residues. The J segment lost 7 bases and the V segment lost 2 bases, leaving 11 bases of the junction unmatched. CDR3 bases: TGCGCCAGCAGCTTTTCTCCGACAGGGGGCATGGGCGGGGAGCTGTTTTTT. It translates to CASSFSPTGGMGGELFF.

The chain links TRBV24-1 to TRBJ1-5; TRBD1 is a possible D gene (6 bases). This CDR3 contains 13 residues. Germline V gene data show CDR1 as KGHDR and CDR2 as SFDVKD. Deletions cut 4 bases from V and 7 bases from J, with 10 bases between. CDR3 in DNA: TGTGCCACCAGTGAATGGGGGCTACAGCCCCAGCATTTT. Translating gives CATSEWGLQPQHF.

The gene calls are TRBV23-1 and TRBJ1-2; possible D gene TRBD1, 6 bases. TRBV23-1 is identified as an open reading frame with a role that is uncertain. This CDR3 is built from 15 residues. V shed 6 bases and J shed 10 bases, with 24 bases lying between them. The CDR3 loop reads CASRQGGDPTMAYTF. CDR3 bases: TGCGCCAGCAGGCAAGGGGGGGACCCGACCATGGCCTACACCTTC.

The chain joins TRBV5-1 to TRBJ2-7; no reliable D call. The ends were cut back, 7 bases at V and 2 bases at J, with 13 bases in the middle. The CDR3 contains 13 residues. Germline V gene data show CDR1 as SGHRS and CDR2 as YFSETQ. The CDR3 loop is CASGPSGPYEQYF. CDR3 coding DNA: TGCGCCAGCGGTCCGTCGGGCCCCTACGAGCAGTACTTC.

This clone came up a few times. The chain has TRBV9 and TRBJ1-2; maybe TRBD1 (6 bases). Trimming removed 0 bases from V and 2 bases from J, with 11 bases in between. Germline V gene data show CDR1 as SGDLS and CDR2 as YYNGEE. This CDR3 is 15 amino acids long. CDR3 nucleotides: TGTGCCAGCAGCGTAGATCAAACAGGGAACTATGGCTACACCTTC. Protein sequence: CASSVDQTGNYGYTF.

The gene calls are TRBV7-8 and TRBJ2-2; unclear D gene. The germline CDR1 and CDR2 sequences are SGHVS and FQNEAQ. The CDR3 extends over 14 amino acids. Between the trimmed V and J ends, which lost 0 bases and 5 bases, there was a span of 7 bases. Here the CDR3 DNA reads TGTGCCAGCAGCTTAGCCCTGTTTACCGGGGAGCTGTTTTTT. Translation gives CASSLALFTGELFF.

This chain links TRBV24-1 with TRBJ2-1; D is ambiguous. The CDR3 is made up of 13 amino acids. Trimming shortened V by 0 bases and J by 9 bases, and 8 bases separated the two germline ends. Germline V lookup: CDR1 KGHDR, CDR2 SFDVKD. The CDR3: CATSDLRQAEQFF. In nucleotides, the CDR3 is TGTGCCACCAGTGATTTGAGGCAGGCTGAGCAGTTCTTC.

V gene TRBV5-1 combines with J gene TRBJ2-1, with a possible D match to TRBD1 (5 bases). The V gene's germline CDR1 is SGHRS and CDR2 YFSETQ. The CDR3 spans 13 residues. Deletions cut 6 bases from V and 5 bases from J, with 12 bases between. CDR3 in DNA: TGCGCCAGCATGAGGACACAGGACAATGAGCAGTTCTTC. Its translation is CASMRTQDNEQFF.

V is TRBV24-1 and J is TRBJ1-1; TRBD1 is a possible D gene (5 bases). The CDR3 has 16 amino acids. Germline CDR1 reads KGHDR; CDR2 reads SFDVKD. V was cut by 8 bases and J by 0 bases, with 18 bases left in between. CDR3 bases: TGTGCCACCAATTTGAAAAAGGGACTCCTGAACACTGAAGCTTTCTTT. This translates into CATNLKKGLLNTEAFF.

The chain joins TRBV3-1 (or the pseudogene TRBV3-2) to TRBJ2-7; TRBD1 aligns across 7 bases. The V and J ends lost 7 bases and 0 bases, in that order; junction bases with no gene match: 6. The CDR3 covers 14 residues. CDR1 LGHDT and CDR2 YNNKEL come from the germline V gene (reference sequence). The CDR3 loop reads CASTEGASSYEQYF. The CDR3 nucleotides read TGTGCCAGCACCGAGGGGGCCAGCTCCTACGAGCAGTACTTC.

The chain couples TRBV5-6 to TRBJ1-2; 8 nucleotides agree with TRBD1. The V gene end was trimmed by 4 bases and the J gene end by 5 bases; junction bases not matched to a gene: 10. CDR3 length equals 15 residues. The germline V gene encodes CDR1 SGHDT and CDR2 YYEEEE. CDR3 sequence: CASSPNLGTGYGYTF. CDR3 in DNA: TGTGCCAGCAGCCCTAACCTCGGGACAGGATATGGCTACACCTTC.

The chain joins TRBV5-1 to TRBJ2-1; 9 nucleotides line up with TRBD1. V dropped 4 bases and J dropped 3; count of bases not matched to a gene: 11. This CDR3 is built from 17 residues. CDR1 SGHRS and CDR2 YFSETQ come from the germline V gene. The CDR3 spells CASSPSTGTGFYNEQFF. The CDR3 DNA is TGCGCCAGCAGCCCCTCGACCGGGACAGGGTTCTACAATGAGCAGTTCTTC.

This clone was seen once. This chain connects TRBV19 to TRBJ1-2, with D unresolved. Looked up from germline, CDR1 is LNHDA and CDR2 is SQIVND (reference sequence). V was cut by 3 bases and J by 4 bases, with 12 bases left in between. CDR3 size: 14 residues. The CDR3 DNA sequence: TGTGCCAGTAGTATGATTGACACTCTCTATGGCTACACCTTC. Its translation is CASSMIDTLYGYTF.

J is TRBJ2-3 and V is TRBV15, with TRBD1 matching 8 bases. The V and J ends lost 0 bases and 5 bases, in that order; junction bases with no gene match: 10. CDR1 and CDR2 (germline): LNHNV, YYDKDF (reference sequence). This CDR3 region has 17 residues. This CDR3 is CATSRDSGRGRLDTQYF. The CDR3 nucleotides are TGTGCCACCAGCAGAGATTCCGGCAGGGGGCGGTTAGATACGCAGTATTTT.

The genes are TRBV30 and TRBJ2-7; TRBD2 is a possible D gene (6 bases). The CDR3 totals 14 residues. CDR1 and CDR2 from the germline V gene are GTSNPN and SVGIG (reference sequence). The V end was cut by 0 bases, the J end by 1 base, with 10 bases between. The CDR3 region is CAWSVAGRSYEQYF. The CDR3 DNA is TGTGCCTGGAGTGTAGCGGGTAGGTCCTACGAGCAGTACTTC.

The chain links TRBV7-2 to TRBJ1-1; 7 positions match TRBD1. The CDR3 loop spans 17 amino acids. CDR1 and CDR2 from the germline V gene are SGHTA and FQGNSA. Unmatched junction bases numbered 16, after V lost 2 bases and J lost 7 bases. The CDR3 here is CASSLSVFEEGADEAFF. Written as DNA, the CDR3 is TGTGCCAGCAGCTTATCGGTTTTTGAGGAGGGGGCAGATGAAGCTTTCTTT.